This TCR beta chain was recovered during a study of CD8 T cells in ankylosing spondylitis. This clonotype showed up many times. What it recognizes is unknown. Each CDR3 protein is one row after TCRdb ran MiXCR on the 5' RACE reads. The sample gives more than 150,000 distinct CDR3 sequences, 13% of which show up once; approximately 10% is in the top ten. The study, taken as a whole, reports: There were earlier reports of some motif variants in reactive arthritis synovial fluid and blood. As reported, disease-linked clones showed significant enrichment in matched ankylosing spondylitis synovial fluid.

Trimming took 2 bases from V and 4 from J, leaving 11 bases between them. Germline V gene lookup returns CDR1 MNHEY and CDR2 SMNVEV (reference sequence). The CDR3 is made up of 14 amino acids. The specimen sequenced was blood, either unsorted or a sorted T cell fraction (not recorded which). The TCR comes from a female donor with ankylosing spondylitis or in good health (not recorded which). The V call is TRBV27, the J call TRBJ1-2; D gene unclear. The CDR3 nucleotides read TGTGCCAGCAGTTTACGGGGTTACGGCTATGGCTACACCTTC. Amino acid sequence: CASSLRGYGYGYTF.